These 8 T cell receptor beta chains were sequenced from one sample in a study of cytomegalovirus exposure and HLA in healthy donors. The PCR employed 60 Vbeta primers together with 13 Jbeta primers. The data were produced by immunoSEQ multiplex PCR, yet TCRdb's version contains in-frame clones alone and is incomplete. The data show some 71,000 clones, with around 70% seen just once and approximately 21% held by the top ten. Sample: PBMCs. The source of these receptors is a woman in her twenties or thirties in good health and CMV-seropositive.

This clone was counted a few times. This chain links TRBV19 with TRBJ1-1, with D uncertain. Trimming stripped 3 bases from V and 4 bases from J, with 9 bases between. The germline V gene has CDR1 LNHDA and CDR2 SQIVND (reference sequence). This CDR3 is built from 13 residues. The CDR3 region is CASSMGGFTEAFF. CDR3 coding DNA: TGTGCCAGTAGTATGGGAGGATTCACTGAAGCTTTCTTT. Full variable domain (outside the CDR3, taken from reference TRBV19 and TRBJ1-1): DGGITQSPKYLFRKEGQNVTLSCEQNLNHDAMYWYRQDPGQGLRLIYYSQIVNDFQKGDIAEGYSVSREKKESFPLTVTSAQKNPTAFYLCASSMGGFTEAFFGQGTRLTVV.

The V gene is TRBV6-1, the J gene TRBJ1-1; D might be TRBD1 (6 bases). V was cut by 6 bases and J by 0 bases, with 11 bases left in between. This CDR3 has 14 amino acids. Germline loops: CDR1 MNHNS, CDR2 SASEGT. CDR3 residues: CASSRGSLNTEAFF. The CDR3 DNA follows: TGTGCCAGCAGCAGGGGCAGCTTGAACACTGAAGCTTTCTTT.

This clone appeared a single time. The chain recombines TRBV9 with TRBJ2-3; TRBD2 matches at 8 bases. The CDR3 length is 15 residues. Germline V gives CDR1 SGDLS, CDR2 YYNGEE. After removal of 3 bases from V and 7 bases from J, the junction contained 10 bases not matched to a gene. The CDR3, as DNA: TGTGCCAGCAGCGGTAGCGGGACCGTAGGAAATACGCAGTATTTT. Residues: CASSGSGTVGNTQYF.

The CDR3 is CASRAFGPQHF. CDR3 nucleotides: TGTGCCAGCAGGGCCTTTGGGCCCCAGCATTTT. J is TRBJ1-5 and V is TRBV28; D not resolved. The CDR3 is 11 amino acids. The V end lost 6 bases, the J end lost 9 bases, and 9 bases lay between the germline ends. Germline V CDR1 and CDR2: MDHEN, SYDVKM.

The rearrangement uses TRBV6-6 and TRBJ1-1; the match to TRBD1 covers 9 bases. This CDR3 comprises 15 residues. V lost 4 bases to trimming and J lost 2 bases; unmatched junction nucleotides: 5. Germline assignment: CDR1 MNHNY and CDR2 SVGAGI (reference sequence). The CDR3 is CASSSRGQGNTEAFF. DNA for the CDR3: TGTGCCAGCAGTTCCCGGGGACAGGGTAACACTGAAGCTTTCTTT.

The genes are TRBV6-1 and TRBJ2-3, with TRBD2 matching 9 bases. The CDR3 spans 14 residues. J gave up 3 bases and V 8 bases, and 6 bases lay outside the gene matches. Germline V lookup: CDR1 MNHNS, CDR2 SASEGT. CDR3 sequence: CASGWSGRTDTQYF. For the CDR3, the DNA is TGTGCCAGCGGGTGGAGCGGGAGGACAGATACGCAGTATTTT.

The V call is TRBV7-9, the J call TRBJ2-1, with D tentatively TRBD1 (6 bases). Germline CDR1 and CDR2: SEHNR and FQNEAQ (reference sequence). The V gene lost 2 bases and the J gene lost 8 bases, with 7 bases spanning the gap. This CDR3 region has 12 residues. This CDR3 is CASSLRQDEQFF. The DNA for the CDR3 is TGTGCCAGCAGCTTAAGACAGGATGAGCAGTTCTTC.

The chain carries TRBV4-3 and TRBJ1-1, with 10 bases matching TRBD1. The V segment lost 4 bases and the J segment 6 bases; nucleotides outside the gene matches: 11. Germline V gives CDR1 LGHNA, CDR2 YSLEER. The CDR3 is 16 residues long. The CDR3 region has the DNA TGCGCCAGCAGCCCGTGGAGACAGGGGGCGCGAGCTGAAGCTTTCTTT. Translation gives CASSPWRQGARAEAFF.